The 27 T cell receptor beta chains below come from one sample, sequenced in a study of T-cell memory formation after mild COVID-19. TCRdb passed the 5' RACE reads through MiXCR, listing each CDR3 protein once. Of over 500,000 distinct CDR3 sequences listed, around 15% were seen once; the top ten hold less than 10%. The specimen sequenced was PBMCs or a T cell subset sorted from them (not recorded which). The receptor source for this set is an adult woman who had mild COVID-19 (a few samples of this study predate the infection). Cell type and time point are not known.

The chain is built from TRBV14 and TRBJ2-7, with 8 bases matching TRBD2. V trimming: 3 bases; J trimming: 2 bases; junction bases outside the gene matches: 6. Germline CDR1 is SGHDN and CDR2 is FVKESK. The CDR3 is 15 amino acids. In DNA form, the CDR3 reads TGTGCCAGCAGCCATCCCCGGGGGGGAACCTACGAGCAGTACTTC. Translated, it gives CASSHPRGGTYEQYF.

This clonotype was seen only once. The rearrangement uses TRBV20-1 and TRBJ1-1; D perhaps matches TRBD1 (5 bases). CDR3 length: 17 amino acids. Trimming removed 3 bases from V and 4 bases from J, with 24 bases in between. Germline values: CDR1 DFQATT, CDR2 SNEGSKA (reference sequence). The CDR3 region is CSARGRDLRLVGTEAFF. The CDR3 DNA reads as TGCAGTGCTAGGGGCAGGGACCTTCGTTTAGTCGGCACTGAAGCTTTCTTT.

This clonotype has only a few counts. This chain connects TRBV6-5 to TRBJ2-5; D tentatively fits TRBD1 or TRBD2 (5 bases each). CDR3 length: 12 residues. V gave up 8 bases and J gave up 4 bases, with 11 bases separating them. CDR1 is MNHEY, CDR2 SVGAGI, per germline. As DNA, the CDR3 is TGTGCCAGCGGGACGGGGAGAGAGACCCAGTACTTC. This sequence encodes CASGTGRETQYF.

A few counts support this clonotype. The CDR3 coding sequence is TGTGCCAGCACCCATGGGGGGACTCATTGGGGCGAGCAGTACTTC. Translating gives CASTHGGTHWGEQYF. This chain connects TRBV12-3 or TRBV12-4 to TRBJ2-7; D is perhaps TRBD2 (6 bases). CDR3 length: 15 amino acids. Trimming shortened V by 7 bases and J by 6 bases, and 22 bases separated the two germline ends.

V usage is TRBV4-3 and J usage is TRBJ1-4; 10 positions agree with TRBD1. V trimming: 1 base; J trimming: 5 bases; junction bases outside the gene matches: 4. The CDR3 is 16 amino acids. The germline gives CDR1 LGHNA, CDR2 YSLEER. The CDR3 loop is CASSQGGTGANEKLFF. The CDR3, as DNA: TGCGCCAGCAGCCAAGGAGGGACAGGGGCGAATGAAAAACTGTTTTTT.

The CDR3 nucleotides are TGTGCCACCAGCAGTTACAGCGTTAATGAAAAACTGTTTTTT. It is translated as CATSSYSVNEKLFF. The rearrangement joins TRBV15 to TRBJ1-4; D remains ambiguous. V shed 3 bases and J shed 4 bases, with 9 bases lying between them. CDR3 length: 14 amino acids. Germline V gene sequence: CDR1 LNHNV, CDR2 YYDKDF (reference sequence).

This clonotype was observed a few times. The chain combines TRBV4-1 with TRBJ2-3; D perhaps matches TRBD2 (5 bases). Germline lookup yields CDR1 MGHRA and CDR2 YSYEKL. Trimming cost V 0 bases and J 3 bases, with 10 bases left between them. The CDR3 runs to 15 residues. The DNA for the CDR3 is TGCGCCAGCAGCCAAGAGTTTCGGGGAACAGATACGCAGTATTTT. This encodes CASSQEFRGTDTQYF.

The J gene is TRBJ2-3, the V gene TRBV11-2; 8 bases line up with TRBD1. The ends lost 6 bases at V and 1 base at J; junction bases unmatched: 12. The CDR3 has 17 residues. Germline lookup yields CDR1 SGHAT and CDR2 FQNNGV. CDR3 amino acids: CASRRPGGVVGTDTQYF. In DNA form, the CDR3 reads TGTGCCAGCAGAAGACCAGGGGGCGTAGTTGGCACAGATACGCAGTATTTT. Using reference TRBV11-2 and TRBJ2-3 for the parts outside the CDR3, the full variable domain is EAGVAQSPRYKIIEKRQSVAFWCNPISGHATLYWYQQILGQGPKLLIQFQNNGVVDDSQLPKDRFSAERLKGVDSTLKIQPAKLEDSAVYLCASRRPGGVVGTDTQYFGPGTRLTVL.

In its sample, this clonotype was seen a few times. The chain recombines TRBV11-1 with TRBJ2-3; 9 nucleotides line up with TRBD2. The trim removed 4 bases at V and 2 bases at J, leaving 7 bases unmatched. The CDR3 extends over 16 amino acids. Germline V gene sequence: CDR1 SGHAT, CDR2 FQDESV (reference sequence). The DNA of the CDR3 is TGTGCCAGCAGCTGGGCTAGCGGGATAGTCACAGATACGCAGTATTTT. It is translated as CASSWASGIVTDTQYF.

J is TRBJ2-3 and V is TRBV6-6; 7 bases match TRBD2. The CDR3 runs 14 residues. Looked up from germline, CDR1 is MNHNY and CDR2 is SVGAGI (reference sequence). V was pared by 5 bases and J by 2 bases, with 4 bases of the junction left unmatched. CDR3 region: CASSRLAVTDTQYF. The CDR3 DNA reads TGTGCCAGCAGTCGACTAGCCGTCACAGATACGCAGTATTTT.

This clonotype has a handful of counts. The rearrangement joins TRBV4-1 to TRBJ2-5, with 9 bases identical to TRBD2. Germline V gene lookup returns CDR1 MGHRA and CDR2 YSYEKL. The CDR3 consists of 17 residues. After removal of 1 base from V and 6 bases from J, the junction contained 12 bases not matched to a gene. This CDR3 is CASSQGWKAGGPQTQYF. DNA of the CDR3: TGCGCCAGCAGCCAAGGCTGGAAGGCGGGGGGGCCCCAGACCCAGTACTTC.

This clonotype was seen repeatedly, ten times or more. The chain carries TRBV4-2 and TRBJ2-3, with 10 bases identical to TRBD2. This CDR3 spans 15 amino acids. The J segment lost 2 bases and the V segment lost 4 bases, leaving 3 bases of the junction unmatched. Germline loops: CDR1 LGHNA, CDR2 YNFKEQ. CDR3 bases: TGTGCCAGCAGCCGTACTAGCGGGAACACAGATACGCAGTATTTT. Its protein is CASSRTSGNTDTQYF.

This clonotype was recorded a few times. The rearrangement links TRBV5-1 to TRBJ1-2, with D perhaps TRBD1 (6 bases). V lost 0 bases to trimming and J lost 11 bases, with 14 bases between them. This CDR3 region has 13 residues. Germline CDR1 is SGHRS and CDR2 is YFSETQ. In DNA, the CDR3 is TGCGCCAGCAGCTTGGGGACAGAAGTGGGGTACACCTTC. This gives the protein CASSLGTEVGYTF.

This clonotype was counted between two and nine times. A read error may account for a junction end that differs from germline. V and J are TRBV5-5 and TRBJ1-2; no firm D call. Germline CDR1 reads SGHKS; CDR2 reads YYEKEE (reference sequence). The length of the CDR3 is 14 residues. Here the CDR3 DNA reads TGTGCCAGCCGACTCGTGGGCGGTCCATATGGCCACACCTTC. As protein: CASRLVGGPYGHTF.

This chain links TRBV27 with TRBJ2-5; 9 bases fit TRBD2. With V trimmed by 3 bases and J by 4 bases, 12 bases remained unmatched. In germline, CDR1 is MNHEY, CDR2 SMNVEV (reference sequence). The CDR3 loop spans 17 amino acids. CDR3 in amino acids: CASSLSISGGWIETQYF. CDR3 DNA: TGTGCCAGCAGTTTGTCTATTAGCGGGGGCTGGATAGAGACCCAGTACTTC.

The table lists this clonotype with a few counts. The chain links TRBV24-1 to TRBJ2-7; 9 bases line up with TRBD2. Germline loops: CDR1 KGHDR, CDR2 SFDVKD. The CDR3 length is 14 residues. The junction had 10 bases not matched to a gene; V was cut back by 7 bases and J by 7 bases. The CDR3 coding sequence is TGTGCCACCAGCGCGGCGGGGGGGGCGCAAGAGCAGTACTTC. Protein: CATSAAGGAQEQYF.

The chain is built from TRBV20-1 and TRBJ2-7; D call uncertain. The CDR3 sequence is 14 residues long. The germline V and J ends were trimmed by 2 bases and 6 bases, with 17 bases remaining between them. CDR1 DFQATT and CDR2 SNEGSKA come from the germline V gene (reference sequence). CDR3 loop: CSARPVSGVGEQYF. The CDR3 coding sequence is TGCAGTGCTAGACCCGTCTCCGGCGTAGGCGAGCAGTACTTC.

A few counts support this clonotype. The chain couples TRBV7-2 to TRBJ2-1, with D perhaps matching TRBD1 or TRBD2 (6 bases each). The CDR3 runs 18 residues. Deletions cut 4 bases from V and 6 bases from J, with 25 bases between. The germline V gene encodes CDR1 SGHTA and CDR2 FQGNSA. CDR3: CASSSFGLAWGAGNEQFF. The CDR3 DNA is TGTGCCAGCAGCTCCTTCGGACTGGCGTGGGGGGCGGGCAATGAGCAGTTCTTC.

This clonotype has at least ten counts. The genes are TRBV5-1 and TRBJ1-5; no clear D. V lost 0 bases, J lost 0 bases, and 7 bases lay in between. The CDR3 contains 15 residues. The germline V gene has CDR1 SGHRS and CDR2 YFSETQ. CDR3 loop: CASSLAGDSNQPQHF. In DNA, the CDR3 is TGCGCCAGCAGCTTGGCAGGAGATAGCAATCAGCCCCAGCATTTT. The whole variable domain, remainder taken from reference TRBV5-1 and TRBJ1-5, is KAGVTQTPRYLIKTRGQQVTLSCSPISGHRSVSWYQQTPGQGLQFLFEYFSETQRNKGNFPGRFSGRQFSNSRSEMNVSTLELGDSALYLCASSLAGDSNQPQHFGDGTRLSIL.

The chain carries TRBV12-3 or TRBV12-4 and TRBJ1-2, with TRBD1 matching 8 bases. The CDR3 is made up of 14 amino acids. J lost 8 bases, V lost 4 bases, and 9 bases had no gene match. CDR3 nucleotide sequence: TGTGCCAGCAGTTCCACAGGACAGGGAAGGGGCTACACCTTC. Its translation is CASSSTGQGRGYTF.

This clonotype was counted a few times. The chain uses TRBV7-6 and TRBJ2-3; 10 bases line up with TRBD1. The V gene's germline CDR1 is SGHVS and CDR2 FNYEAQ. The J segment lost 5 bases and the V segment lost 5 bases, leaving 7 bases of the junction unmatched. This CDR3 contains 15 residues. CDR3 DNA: TGTGCCAGCAGCCCGACAGGGGGCGAGGAAGATACGCAGTATTTT. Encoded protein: CASSPTGGEEDTQYF.

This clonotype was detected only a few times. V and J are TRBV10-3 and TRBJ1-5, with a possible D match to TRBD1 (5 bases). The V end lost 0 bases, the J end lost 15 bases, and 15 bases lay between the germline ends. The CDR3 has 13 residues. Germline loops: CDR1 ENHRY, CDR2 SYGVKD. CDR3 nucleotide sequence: TGTGCCATCAGTGAGTCGTTAGCAGGGTCCCCGCATTTT. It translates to CAISESLAGSPHF.

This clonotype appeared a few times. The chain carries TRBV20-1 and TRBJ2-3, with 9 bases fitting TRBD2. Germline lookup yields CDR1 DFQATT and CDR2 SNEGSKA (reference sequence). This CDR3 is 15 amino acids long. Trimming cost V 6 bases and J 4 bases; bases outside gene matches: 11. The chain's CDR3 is CSAAPGGGGPDTQYF. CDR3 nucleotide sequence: TGCAGTGCGGCCCCTGGCGGGGGGGGTCCAGATACGCAGTATTTT.

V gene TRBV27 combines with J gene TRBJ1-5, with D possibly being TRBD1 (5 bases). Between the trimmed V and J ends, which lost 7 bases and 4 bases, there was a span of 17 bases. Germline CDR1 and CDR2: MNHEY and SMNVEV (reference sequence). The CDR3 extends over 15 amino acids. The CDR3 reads CASMLEARANQPQHF. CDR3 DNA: TGTGCCAGCATGTTGGAGGCCAGGGCGAATCAGCCCCAGCATTTT.

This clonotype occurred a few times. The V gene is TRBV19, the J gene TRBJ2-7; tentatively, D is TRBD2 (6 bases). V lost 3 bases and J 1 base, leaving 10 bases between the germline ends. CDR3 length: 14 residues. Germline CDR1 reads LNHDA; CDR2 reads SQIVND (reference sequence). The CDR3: CASSIGGTSYEQYF. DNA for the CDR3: TGTGCCAGTAGTATCGGTGGGACTTCCTACGAGCAGTACTTC.

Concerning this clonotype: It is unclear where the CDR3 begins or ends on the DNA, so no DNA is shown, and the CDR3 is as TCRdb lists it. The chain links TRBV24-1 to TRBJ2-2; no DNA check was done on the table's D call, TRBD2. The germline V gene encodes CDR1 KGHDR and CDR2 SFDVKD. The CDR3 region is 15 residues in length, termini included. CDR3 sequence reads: CATSDFVTRPGSCFF.

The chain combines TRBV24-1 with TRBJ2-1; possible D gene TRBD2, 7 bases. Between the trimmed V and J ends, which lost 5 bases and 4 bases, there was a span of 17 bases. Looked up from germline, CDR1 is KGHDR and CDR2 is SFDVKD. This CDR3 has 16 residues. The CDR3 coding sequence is TGTGCCACCAGTGCCTTAGGGGGGGCAAAGTACAATGAGCAGTTCTTC. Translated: CATSALGGAKYNEQFF.